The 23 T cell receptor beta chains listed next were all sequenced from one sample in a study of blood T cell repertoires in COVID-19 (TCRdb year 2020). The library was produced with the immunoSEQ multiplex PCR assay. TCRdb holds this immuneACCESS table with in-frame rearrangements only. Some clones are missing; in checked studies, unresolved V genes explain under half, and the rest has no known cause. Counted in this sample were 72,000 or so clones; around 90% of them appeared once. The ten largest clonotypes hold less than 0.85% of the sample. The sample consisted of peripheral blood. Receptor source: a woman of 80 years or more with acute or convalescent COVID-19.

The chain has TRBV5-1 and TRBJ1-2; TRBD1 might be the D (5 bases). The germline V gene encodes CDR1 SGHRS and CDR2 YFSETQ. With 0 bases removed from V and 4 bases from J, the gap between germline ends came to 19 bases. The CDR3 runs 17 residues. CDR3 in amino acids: CASSLGQIRAPSYGYTF. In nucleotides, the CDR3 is TGCGCCAGCAGCTTGGGACAGATTAGGGCCCCCTCCTATGGCTACACCTTC.

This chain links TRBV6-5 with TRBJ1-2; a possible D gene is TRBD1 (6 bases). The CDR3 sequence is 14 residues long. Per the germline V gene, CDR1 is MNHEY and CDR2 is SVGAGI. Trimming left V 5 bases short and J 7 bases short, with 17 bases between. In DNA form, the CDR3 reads TGTGCCAGCAGTATCTCACGAGGGACAAGTGGCTACACCTTC. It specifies CASSISRGTSGYTF.

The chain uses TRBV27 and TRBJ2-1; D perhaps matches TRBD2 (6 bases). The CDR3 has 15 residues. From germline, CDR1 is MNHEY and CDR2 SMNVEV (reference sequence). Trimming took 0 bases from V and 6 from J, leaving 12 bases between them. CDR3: CASSLSSSAINEQFF. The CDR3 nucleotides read TGTGCCAGCAGTTTATCGTCTAGCGCAATCAATGAGCAGTTCTTC.

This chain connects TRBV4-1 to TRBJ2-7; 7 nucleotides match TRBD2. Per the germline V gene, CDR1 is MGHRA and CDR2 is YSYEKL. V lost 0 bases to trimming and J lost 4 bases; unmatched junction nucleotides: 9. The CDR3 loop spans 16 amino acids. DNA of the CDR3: TGCGCCAGCAGCCAAGATGGGGGGAGGGCCGTTTACGAGCAGTACTTC. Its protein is CASSQDGGRAVYEQYF.

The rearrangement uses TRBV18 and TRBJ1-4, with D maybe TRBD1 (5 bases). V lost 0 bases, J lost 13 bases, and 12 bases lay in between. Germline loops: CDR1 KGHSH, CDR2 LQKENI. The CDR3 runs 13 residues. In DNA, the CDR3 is TGTGCCAGCTCACCACCGGACGGCGGGGCACTGTTTTTT. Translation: CASSPPDGGALFF.

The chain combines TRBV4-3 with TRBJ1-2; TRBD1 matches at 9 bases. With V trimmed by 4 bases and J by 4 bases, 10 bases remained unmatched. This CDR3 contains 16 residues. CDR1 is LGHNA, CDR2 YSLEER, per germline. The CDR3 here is CASSPSPGQGFYGYTF. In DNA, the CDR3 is TGCGCCAGCAGCCCGTCTCCGGGACAGGGCTTCTATGGCTACACCTTC.

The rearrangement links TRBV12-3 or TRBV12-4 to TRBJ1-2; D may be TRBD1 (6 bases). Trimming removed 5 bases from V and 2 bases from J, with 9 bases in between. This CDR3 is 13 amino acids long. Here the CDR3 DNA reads TGTGCCAGCAGTGGGACACGAAACTATGGCTACACCTTC. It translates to CASSGTRNYGYTF.

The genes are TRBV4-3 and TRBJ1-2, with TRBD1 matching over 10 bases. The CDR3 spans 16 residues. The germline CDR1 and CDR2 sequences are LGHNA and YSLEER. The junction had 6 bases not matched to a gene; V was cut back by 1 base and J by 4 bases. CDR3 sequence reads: CASSQAGTGEGYGYTF. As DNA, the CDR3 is TGCGCCAGCAGCCAAGCGGGGACAGGGGAGGGCTATGGCTACACCTTC.

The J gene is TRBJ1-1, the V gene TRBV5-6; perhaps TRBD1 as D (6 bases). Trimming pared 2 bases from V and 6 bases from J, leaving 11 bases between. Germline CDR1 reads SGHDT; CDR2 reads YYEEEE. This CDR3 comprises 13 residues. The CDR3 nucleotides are TGTGCCAGCAGCTTTGCGGGGGGGCCTGAAGCTTTCTTT. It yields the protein CASSFAGGPEAFF.

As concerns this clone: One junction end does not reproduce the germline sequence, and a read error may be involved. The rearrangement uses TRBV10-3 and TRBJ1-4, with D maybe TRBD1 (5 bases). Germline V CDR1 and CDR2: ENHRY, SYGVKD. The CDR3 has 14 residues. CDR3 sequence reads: CASSQGTLNEKLFF. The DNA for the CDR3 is TGTGCCAGCAGTCAGGGAACTTTAAATGAAAAACTGTTTTTT.

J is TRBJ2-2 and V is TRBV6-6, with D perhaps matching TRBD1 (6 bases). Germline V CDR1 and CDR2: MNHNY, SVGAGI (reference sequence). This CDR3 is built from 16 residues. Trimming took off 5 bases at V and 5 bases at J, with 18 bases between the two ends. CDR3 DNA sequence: TGTGCCAGCAGTCGAGCCTCCGGGACAACTACCGGGGAGCTGTTTTTT. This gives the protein CASSRASGTTTGELFF.

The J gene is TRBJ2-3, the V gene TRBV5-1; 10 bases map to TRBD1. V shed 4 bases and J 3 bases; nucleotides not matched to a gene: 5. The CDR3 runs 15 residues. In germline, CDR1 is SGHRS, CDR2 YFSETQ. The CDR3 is CASSEGQGVTDTQYF. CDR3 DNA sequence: TGCGCCAGCAGCGAAGGACAGGGGGTGACAGATACGCAGTATTTT.

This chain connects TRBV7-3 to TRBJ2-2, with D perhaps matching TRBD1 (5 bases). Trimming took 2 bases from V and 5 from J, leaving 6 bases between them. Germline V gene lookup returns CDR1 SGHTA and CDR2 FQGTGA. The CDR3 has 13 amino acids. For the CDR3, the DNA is TGTGCCAGCAGCTTACAGGGAACCGGGGAGCTGTTTTTT. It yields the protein CASSLQGTGELFF.

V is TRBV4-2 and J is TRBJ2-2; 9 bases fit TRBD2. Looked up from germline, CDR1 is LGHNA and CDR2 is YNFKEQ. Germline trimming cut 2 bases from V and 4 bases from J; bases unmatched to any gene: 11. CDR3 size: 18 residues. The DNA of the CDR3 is TGTGCCAGCAGCCAAAGTTCGGCGGGGGGGCTTGGCACCGGGGAGCTGTTTTTT. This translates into CASSQSSAGGLGTGELFF.

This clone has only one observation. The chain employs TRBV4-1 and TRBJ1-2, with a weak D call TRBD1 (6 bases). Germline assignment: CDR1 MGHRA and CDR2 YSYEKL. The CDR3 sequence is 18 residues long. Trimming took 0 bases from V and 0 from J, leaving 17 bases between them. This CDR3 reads CASSQDLGRGSANYGYTF. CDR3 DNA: TGCGCCAGCAGCCAAGATCTTGGCAGGGGCTCCGCTAACTATGGCTACACCTTC.

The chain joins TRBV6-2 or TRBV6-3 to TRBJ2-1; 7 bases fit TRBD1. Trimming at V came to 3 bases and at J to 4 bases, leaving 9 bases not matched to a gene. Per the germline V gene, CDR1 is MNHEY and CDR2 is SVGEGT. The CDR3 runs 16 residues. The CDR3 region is CASSYTEGQRYNEQFF. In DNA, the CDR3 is TGTGCCAGCAGTTATACCGAGGGACAGAGGTACAATGAGCAGTTCTTC.

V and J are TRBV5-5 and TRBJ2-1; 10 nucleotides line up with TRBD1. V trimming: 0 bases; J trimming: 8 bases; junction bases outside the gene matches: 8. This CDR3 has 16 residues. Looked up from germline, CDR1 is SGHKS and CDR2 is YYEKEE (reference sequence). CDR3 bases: TGTGCCAGCAGCTTGGGGTGGACAGGGGGACATTATGAGCAGTTCTTC. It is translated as CASSLGWTGGHYEQFF.

The CDR3 sequence: CASSLGDRELHGYTF. The CDR3 DNA is TGCGCCAGCAGCTTGGGGGACAGGGAGCTACATGGCTACACCTTC. The chain has TRBV5-1 and TRBJ1-2, with 9 bases that match TRBD1. V was pared by 0 bases and J by 6 bases, with 6 bases of the junction left unmatched. The CDR3 has 15 residues. From germline, CDR1 is SGHRS and CDR2 YFSETQ.

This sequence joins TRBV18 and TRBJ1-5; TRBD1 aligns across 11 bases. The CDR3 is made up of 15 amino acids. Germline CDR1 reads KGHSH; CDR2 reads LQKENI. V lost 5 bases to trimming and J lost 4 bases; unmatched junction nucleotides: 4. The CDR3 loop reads CASSEGQGANQPQHF. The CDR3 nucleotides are TGTGCCAGCTCAGAAGGACAGGGGGCTAATCAGCCCCAGCATTTT.

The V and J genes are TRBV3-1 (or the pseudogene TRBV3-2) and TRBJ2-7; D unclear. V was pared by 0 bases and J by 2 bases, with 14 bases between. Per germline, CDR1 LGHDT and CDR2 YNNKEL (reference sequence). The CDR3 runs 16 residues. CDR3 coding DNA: TGTGCCAGCAGCCAAGAAACGATCGTCACAGCCTACGAGCAGTACTTC. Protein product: CASSQETIVTAYEQYF.

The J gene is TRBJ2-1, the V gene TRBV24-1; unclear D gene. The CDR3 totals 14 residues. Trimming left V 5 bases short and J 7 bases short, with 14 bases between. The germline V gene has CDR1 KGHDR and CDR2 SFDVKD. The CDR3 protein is CATSAPRMGNEQFF. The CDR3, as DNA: TGTGCCACCAGTGCCCCTAGGATGGGTAATGAGCAGTTCTTC.

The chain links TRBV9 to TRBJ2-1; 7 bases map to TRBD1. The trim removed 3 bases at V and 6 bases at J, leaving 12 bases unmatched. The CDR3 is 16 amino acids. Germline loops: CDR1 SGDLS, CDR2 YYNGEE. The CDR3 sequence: CASSALHRGHVNEQFF. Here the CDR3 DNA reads TGTGCCAGCAGCGCACTACACAGGGGCCATGTCAATGAGCAGTTCTTC.

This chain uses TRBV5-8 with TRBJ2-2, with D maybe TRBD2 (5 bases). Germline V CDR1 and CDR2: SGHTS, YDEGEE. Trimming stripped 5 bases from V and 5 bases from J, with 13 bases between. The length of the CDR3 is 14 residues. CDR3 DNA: TGTGCCAGCAGGCTAGCCTGGGGTACCGGGGAGCTGTTTTTT. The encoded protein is CASRLAWGTGELFF.